This T cell receptor (beta chain) was sequenced during a study of blood T cell repertoires in COVID-19. Study background: The United States, Italy and Spain provided the acute and convalescent COVID-19 samples.

Authors' processing steps: Amplification of reference gene primers was used by the study to estimate nucleated cell counts. Produced via immunoSEQ multiplex PCR; TCRdb's table is partial and in-frame only. D and trimming were read from the DNA, whereas the V and J calls and clone size are those reported in that table. Here the sample spans approximately 150,000 clones, approximately 86% being singletons. The germline V gene encodes CDR1 SGDLS and CDR2 YYNGEE. The CDR3 runs 14 residues. J gave up 5 bases and V 3 bases, and 2 bases lay outside the gene matches. Participants' own reports of clinical history determined their cohort assignment. The study counted Cohort 3 donors as recovered given two negative PCRs, clearance, or symptom resolution.

The TCR was taken from a man between 60 and 75 years old who had recovered from COVID-19. Sequencing input: PBMCs or T cells enriched from blood (not recorded which). This chain joins TRBV9 and TRBJ2-1; 10 nucleotides match TRBD2. DNA of the CDR3: TGTGCCAGCAGCGGTAGCGGGGGGCACAATGAGCAGTTCTTC. Translated: CASSGSGGHNEQFF.